The 32 T cell receptor beta chains presented below share a single source sample, sequenced in a study of cytomegalovirus exposure and HLA in healthy donors. This PCR relied on a set of 60 Vbeta primers and 13 Jbeta primers. The assay was immunoSEQ multiplex PCR, and TCRdb's table has in-frame clones only and misses some. The sample records 150,000 to 200,000 clones, around 83% being singletons. Material for sequencing was PBMCs. The receptors originated from a young woman in good health and CMV-seronegative.

The chain has TRBV10-3 and TRBJ2-7; 7 bases are shared with TRBD2. The CDR3 extends over 15 amino acids. V lost 3 bases and J lost 2; bases outside the gene matches: 7. Germline CDR1 ENHRY, CDR2 SYGVKD. CDR3 DNA: TGTGCCATCAGTGACGTGGGGGGGAGAGCCTACGAGCAGTACTTC. Translated: CAISDVGGRAYEQYF.

V and J are TRBV27 and TRBJ2-7; 8 bases are a match to TRBD2. Germline V lookup: CDR1 MNHEY, CDR2 SMNVEV (reference sequence). This CDR3 is 13 amino acids long. The trim removed 5 bases at V and 4 bases at J, leaving 4 bases unmatched. In DNA form, the CDR3 reads TGTGCCAGCAGTAGCGGGAGACGATACGAGCAGTACTTC. Its translation: CASSSGRRYEQYF.

This chain joins TRBV5-5 and TRBJ1-2, with 8 bases lining up with TRBD1. Trimming removed 4 bases from V and 4 bases from J; junction bases left unmatched: 6. The germline V gene encodes CDR1 SGHKS and CDR2 YYEKEE (reference sequence). The CDR3 is made up of 14 amino acids. This chain's CDR3 is CASSQEDRGYGYTF. Here the CDR3 DNA reads TGTGCCAGCAGCCAGGAAGACAGGGGCTATGGCTACACCTTC.

The CDR3 sequence is CASRSQWDTSNEQFF. CDR3 sequence (DNA): TGTGCCAGCAGGTCCCAGTGGGACACATCTAATGAGCAGTTCTTC. The V gene is TRBV5-4, the J gene TRBJ2-1, with D perhaps matching TRBD1 (6 bases). The V end lost 5 bases, the J end lost 7 bases, and 19 bases lay between the germline ends. Germline-derived CDR1 and CDR2 are SGHNT and YYREEE (reference sequence). The CDR3 has 15 residues.

V gene TRBV7-9 combines with J gene TRBJ2-7; the D gene is possibly TRBD1 (6 bases). The CDR3 is 14 residues long. Trimming took off 4 bases at V and 3 bases at J, with 13 bases between the two ends. Per germline, CDR1 SEHNR and CDR2 FQNEAQ (reference sequence). This CDR3 is CASSSGVFLYEQYF. In DNA form, the CDR3 reads TGTGCCAGCAGCTCAGGGGTGTTTCTCTACGAGCAGTACTTC.

This clone was recorded a few times. The chain joins TRBV19 to TRBJ1-1, with 7 bases fitting TRBD1. Trimming removed 8 bases from V and 6 bases from J; junction bases left unmatched: 6. The CDR3 loop spans 12 amino acids. CDR1 and CDR2 from the germline V gene are LNHDA and SQIVND (reference sequence). DNA for the CDR3: TGTGCCAGTTCGACAGGGATCGCTGAAGCTTTCTTT. Protein product: CASSTGIAEAFF.

The chain employs TRBV18 and TRBJ1-5, with 8 bases aligning to TRBD1. V was pared by 2 bases and J by 7 bases, with 7 bases of the junction left unmatched. Germline lookup yields CDR1 KGHSH and CDR2 LQKENI. There are 15 residues in the CDR3. CDR3 sequence reads: CASSPTTGGGQPQHF. For the CDR3, the DNA is TGTGCCAGCTCACCAACTACAGGGGGAGGGCAGCCCCAGCATTTT.

Comments on this clone: The junction departs from germline at one end; a sequencing error may be responsible. The chain carries TRBV5-8 and TRBJ2-5; TRBD1 matches 8 bases. The CDR3 consists of 16 residues. CDR1 and CDR2 (germline): SGHTS, YDEGEE. The CDR3: CASSLIQGQGQEAQYF. For the CDR3, the DNA is TGTGCCAGCAGCTTGATCCAAGGACAGGGCCAAGAGGCCCAGTACTTC.

The chain has TRBV10-2 and TRBJ2-7; no clear D. The V end lost 0 bases, the J end lost 3 bases, and 6 bases lay between the germline ends. Germline lookup yields CDR1 WSHSY and CDR2 SAAADI. The CDR3 has 13 residues. In DNA form, the CDR3 reads TGCGCCAGCAGTGAGTCGGCCATCTACGAGCAGTACTTC. Translating gives CASSESAIYEQYF.

V usage is TRBV7-2 and J usage is TRBJ2-6; maybe TRBD2 (7 bases). The CDR3 is 16 amino acids. CDR1 SGHTA and CDR2 FQGNSA come from the germline V gene. Trimming removed 3 bases at V and 3 bases at J, with 12 bases between. DNA for the CDR3: TGTGCCAGCAGCTTTCGGGGGGCTAGTGGGGCCAACGTCCTGACTTTC. It codes for CASSFRGASGANVLTF.

J is TRBJ2-1 and V is TRBV19; 13 positions match TRBD2. CDR1 is LNHDA, CDR2 SQIVND, per germline (reference sequence). V gave up 5 bases and J gave up 7 bases; unmatched junction bases: 2. CDR3 length: 14 amino acids. Written as DNA, the CDR3 is TGTGCCAGTAGTTGGACTAGCGGGAGTAATGAGCAGTTCTTC. Translation gives CASSWTSGSNEQFF.

As for this clone: The junction departs from germline at one end; a sequencing error may be responsible. This rearrangement joins TRBV7-9 to TRBJ2-1; D not certain. This CDR3 is 12 amino acids long. CDR1 is SEHNR and CDR2 is FQNEAQ in the germline V gene (reference sequence). CDR3 residues: CSSSFASNEQFF. CDR3 coding DNA: TGTTCCAGCAGCTTCGCTAGCAATGAGCAGTTCTTC.

V usage is TRBV19 and J usage is TRBJ2-1; D may be TRBD2 (6 bases). This CDR3 comprises 16 residues. V lost 1 base and J lost 6, with 16 bases in between. Germline assignment: CDR1 LNHDA and CDR2 SQIVND (reference sequence). This CDR3 reads CASSIATRTGLNEQFF. The CDR3 DNA is TGTGCCAGTAGTATAGCGACCCGGACGGGACTCAATGAGCAGTTCTTC.

The chain is built from TRBV7-6 and TRBJ2-7, with no clear D. Germline CDR1 and CDR2: SGHVS and FNYEAQ. Trimming pared 2 bases from V and 3 bases from J, leaving 8 bases between. There are 13 residues in the CDR3. The DNA of the CDR3 is TGTGCCAGCAGCTTAACCGGAGACTACGAGCAGTACTTC. Amino acids: CASSLTGDYEQYF. The full variable domain, completed using reference TRBV7-6 and TRBJ2-7, is GAGVSQSPRYKVTKRGQDVALRCDPISGHVSLYWYRQALGQGPEFLTYFNYEAQQDKSGLPNDRFSAERPEGSISTLTIQRTEQRDSAMYRCASSLTGDYEQYFGPGTRLTVT.

The gene calls are TRBV6-1 and TRBJ2-1; D gene unclear. Germline values: CDR1 MNHNS, CDR2 SASEGT. The CDR3 sequence is 14 residues long. V lost 2 bases and J lost 5, with 10 bases in between. CDR3: CASSEWRLNNEQFF. CDR3 in DNA: TGTGCCAGCAGTGAATGGAGACTTAACAATGAGCAGTTCTTC.

Concerning this clone: The sample has other DNA sequences that encode this CDR3 too. The J gene is TRBJ2-7, the V gene TRBV7-6; 7 bases align to TRBD1. CDR3 length: 13 amino acids. V lost 5 bases to trimming and J lost 9 bases; unmatched junction nucleotides: 10. Per the germline V gene, CDR1 is SGHVS and CDR2 is FNYEAQ. The CDR3 bases are TGTGCCAGCAGCCCCGTTGGGGCAGGGGGGCAGTACTTC. Translated, it gives CASSPVGAGGQYF. Full variable domain (outside the CDR3, taken from reference TRBV7-6 and TRBJ2-7): GAGVSQSPRYKVTKRGQDVALRCDPISGHVSLYWYRQALGQGPEFLTYFNYEAQQDKSGLPNDRFSAERPEGSISTLTIQRTEQRDSAMYRCASSPVGAGGQYFGPGTRLTVT.

The chain carries TRBV7-9 and TRBJ1-2; the D is unclear. CDR1 and CDR2 (germline): SEHNR, FQNEAQ (reference sequence). The germline V and J ends were trimmed by 5 bases and 7 bases, with 17 bases remaining between them. The CDR3 is 14 amino acids. The CDR3 DNA sequence: TGTGCCAGCAGCCCAAGCTACAGTCCGGCTGGCTACACCTTC. This encodes CASSPSYSPAGYTF. The complete variable domain, with remaining parts taken from reference TRBV7-9 and TRBJ1-2, reads DTGVSQNPRHKITKRGQNVTFRCDPISEHNRLYWYRQTLGQGPEFLTYFQNEAQLEKSRLLSDRFSAERPKGSFSTLEIQRTEQGDSAMYLCASSPSYSPAGYTFGSGTRLTVV.

The chain employs TRBV11-3 and TRBJ2-5, with 8 bases fitting TRBD2. The V segment lost 4 bases and the J segment 5 bases; nucleotides outside the gene matches: 12. The germline V gene encodes CDR1 SGHNT and CDR2 YENEEA. The CDR3 spans 16 residues. DNA of the CDR3: TGTGCCAGCAGCTACGGACTAGCCTCCGAGGTGGAGACCCAGTACTTC. It specifies CASSYGLASEVETQYF.

The V gene is TRBV19, the J gene TRBJ1-2, with 10 bases that match TRBD1. The CDR3 is made up of 14 amino acids. The junction had 6 bases not matched to a gene; V was cut back by 6 bases and J by 5 bases. Germline CDR1 reads LNHDA; CDR2 reads SQIVND (reference sequence). The CDR3 loop reads CASRPGQGPYGYTF. The CDR3 DNA is TGTGCCAGTAGACCGGGACAGGGGCCTTATGGCTACACCTTC.

This clone was recorded once. The CDR3 nucleotides are TGTGCCAGCAGCTGGACTAGCGGGAGGGATGAGCAGTTCTTC. It yields the protein CASSWTSGRDEQFF. V usage is TRBV7-9 and J usage is TRBJ2-1; 15 bases line up with TRBD2. The ends lost 4 bases at V and 8 bases at J; junction bases unmatched: 0. The CDR3 totals 14 residues. Germline CDR1 and CDR2: SEHNR and FQNEAQ (reference sequence).

The chain carries TRBV5-1 and TRBJ2-4; 10 nucleotides line up with TRBD2. There are 16 residues in the CDR3. Germline V CDR1 and CDR2: SGHRS, YFSETQ. The V gene end was trimmed by 2 bases and the J gene end by 6 bases; junction bases not matched to a gene: 8. CDR3 in DNA: TGCGCCAGCAGCTTAGGAGGGACTAGCGTCACAAACATTCAGTACTTC. Its protein is CASSLGGTSVTNIQYF. The whole variable domain, filled in from reference TRBV5-1 and TRBJ2-4, reads KAGVTQTPRYLIKTRGQQVTLSCSPISGHRSVSWYQQTPGQGLQFLFEYFSETQRNKGNFPGRFSGRQFSNSRSEMNVSTLELGDSALYLCASSLGGTSVTNIQYFGAGTRLSVL.

This chain uses TRBV9 with TRBJ1-1; 9 nucleotides agree with TRBD1. The CDR3 is made up of 15 amino acids. V was pared by 4 bases and J by 5 bases, with 9 bases of the junction left unmatched. The germline V gene has CDR1 SGDLS and CDR2 YYNGEE. The chain's CDR3 is CASSITEGQGTEAFF. For the CDR3, the DNA is TGTGCCAGCAGCATTACGGAGGGACAGGGAACTGAAGCTTTCTTT.

The gene calls are TRBV5-1 and TRBJ2-5; the match to TRBD1 covers 8 bases. CDR1 SGHRS and CDR2 YFSETQ come from the germline V gene. The V segment lost 4 bases and the J segment 2 bases; nucleotides outside the gene matches: 4. This CDR3 is 14 amino acids long. This CDR3 reads CASSLRTGQETQYF. The CDR3, as DNA: TGCGCCAGCAGCCTCCGGACAGGGCAAGAGACCCAGTACTTC.

V usage is TRBV4-1 and J usage is TRBJ1-4; no clear D gene. Deletions cut 1 base from V and 10 bases from J, with 10 bases between. The germline CDR1 and CDR2 sequences are MGHRA and YSYEKL. The CDR3 consists of 13 residues. The CDR3 coding sequence is TGCGCCAGCAGCCAAGGCGGGGTAGGAAAACTGTTTTTT. Translating it yields CASSQGGVGKLFF.

The chain recombines TRBV9 with TRBJ2-1; TRBD2 matches 9 bases. Germline V lookup: CDR1 SGDLS, CDR2 YYNGEE. The CDR3 runs to 16 residues. The V and J ends lost 0 bases and 6 bases, in that order; junction bases with no gene match: 7. CDR3 bases: TGTGCCAGCAGCGTAGTAGGTAGCGGGGGTCTCAATGAGCAGTTCTTC. Translated, it gives CASSVVGSGGLNEQFF.

The chain joins TRBV19 to TRBJ1-5; 11 positions agree with TRBD1. J gave up 6 bases and V 6 bases, and 4 bases lay outside the gene matches. This CDR3 is 14 amino acids long. Germline V CDR1 and CDR2: LNHDA, SQIVND (reference sequence). The CDR3 region has the DNA TGTGCCAGTAGCGGGACAGGGGGAGGTCAGCCCCAGCATTTT. As protein: CASSGTGGGQPQHF. The full variable domain, its missing parts supplied by reference TRBV19 and TRBJ1-5, is DGGITQSPKYLFRKEGQNVTLSCEQNLNHDAMYWYRQDPGQGLRLIYYSQIVNDFQKGDIAEGYSVSREKKESFPLTVTSAQKNPTAFYLCASSGTGGGQPQHFGDGTRLSIL.

The sample holds a few counts of this clone. This sequence joins TRBV5-4 and TRBJ2-1; maybe TRBD2 (7 bases). Trimming pared 4 bases from V and 5 bases from J, leaving 16 bases between. This CDR3 is 15 amino acids long. Germline V gene data show CDR1 as SGHNT and CDR2 as YYREEE (reference sequence). The CDR3 loop is CASSHGRGADNEQFF. CDR3 DNA: TGTGCCAGCAGCCATGGGAGGGGGGCCGACAATGAGCAGTTCTTC.

The chain has TRBV6-5 and TRBJ2-7; TRBD1 aligns across 7 bases. V was pared by 3 bases and J by 1 base, with 6 bases of the junction left unmatched. The CDR3 loop spans 15 amino acids. The V gene's germline CDR1 is MNHEY and CDR2 SVGAGI. The CDR3 DNA follows: TGTGCCAGCAGTTATGGGCAGGGGGTGTCCTACGAGCAGTACTTC. Translated: CASSYGQGVSYEQYF.

V gene TRBV2 combines with J gene TRBJ2-7; maybe TRBD2 (5 bases). Trimming took off 1 base at V and 7 bases at J, with 17 bases between the two ends. The germline V gene encodes CDR1 SNHLY and CDR2 FYNNEI. The CDR3 consists of 15 residues. The CDR3, as DNA: TGTGCCAGCAGTGAAGGAGGGCGCTTGGCGAATGAGCAGTACTTC. Translating gives CASSEGGRLANEQYF.

The V call is TRBV11-2, the J call TRBJ2-1; D not resolved. The V end was cut by 5 bases, the J end by 8 bases, with 13 bases between. Looked up from germline, CDR1 is SGHAT and CDR2 is FQNNGV. There are 13 residues in the CDR3. Written as DNA, the CDR3 is TGTGCCAGCAGCCCCTGGTTAGAGTATGAGCAGTTCTTC. Encoded protein: CASSPWLEYEQFF.

This clone occurred a few times. The rearrangement links TRBV5-1 to TRBJ2-3; 11 nucleotides match TRBD2. Germline V CDR1 and CDR2: SGHRS, YFSETQ. With 3 bases clipped from V and 0 bases from J, the junction kept 0 bases outside the gene matches. The CDR3 has 15 amino acids. In DNA form, the CDR3 reads TGCGCCAGCAGCTGGACTAGCGGGAGCACAGATACGCAGTATTTT. Protein product: CASSWTSGSTDTQYF.

V usage is TRBV6-5 and J usage is TRBJ1-1; the D is unclear. Germline V gene lookup returns CDR1 MNHEY and CDR2 SVGAGI. Trimming took 4 bases from V and 5 from J, leaving 8 bases between them. The CDR3 has 12 amino acids. CDR3 region: CASSFPLTEAFF. The DNA of the CDR3 is TGTGCCAGCAGTTTCCCCCTAACTGAAGCTTTCTTT.